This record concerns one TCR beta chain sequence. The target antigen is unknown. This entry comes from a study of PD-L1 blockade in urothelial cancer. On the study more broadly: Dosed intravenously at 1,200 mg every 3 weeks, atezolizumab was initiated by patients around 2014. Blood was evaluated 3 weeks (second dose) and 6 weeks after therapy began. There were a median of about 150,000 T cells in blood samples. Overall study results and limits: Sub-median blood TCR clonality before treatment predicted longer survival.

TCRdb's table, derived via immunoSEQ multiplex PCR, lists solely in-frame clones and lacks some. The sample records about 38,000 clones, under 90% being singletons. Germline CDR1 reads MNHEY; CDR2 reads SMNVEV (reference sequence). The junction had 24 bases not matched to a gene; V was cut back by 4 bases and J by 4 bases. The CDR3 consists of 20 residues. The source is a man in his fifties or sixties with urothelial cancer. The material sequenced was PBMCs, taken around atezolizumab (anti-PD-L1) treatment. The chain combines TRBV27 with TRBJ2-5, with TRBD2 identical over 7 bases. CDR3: CASSSRGGRDPGPKRETQYF. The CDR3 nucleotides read TGTGCCAGCAGTTCACGCGGGGGTAGGGATCCGGGACCTAAAAGAGAGACCCAGTACTTC.